This TCR beta chain was found in a study of control samples from healthy donors and cancer patients (dated by TCRdb to the early 2020s). The method was the immunoSEQ multiplex PCR assay. In TCRdb, the immuneACCESS table is reduced to in-frame sequences with V and J assigned. These tables do not hold every clone; where another copy was compared, an unresolved V gene accounts for under half, and the others remain unexplained. Counted in this sample were about 40,000 clones; about 87% of them appeared once. Around 9.6% of the sample is taken by the ten largest. Trimming takes 4 bases off V and 5 bases off J; junction bases not matched to a gene: 12. The germline V gene sets CDR1 to SGHTA and CDR2 to FQGNSA. The CDR3 holds 16 amino acids from the cysteine to the phenylalanine. This entry keeps only the CDR3 DNA: 48 bases, framed from base 1. A word on this clone: The antigen it recognizes is unknown. Base quality data are lacking; no much larger clone is found one base away.

Sequencing was performed on PBMCs. The V and J segments used are TRBV7-2 and TRBJ2-7, with 9 bases matching TRBD2. This clonotype originated in a woman between 55 and 75 years old with lung cancer. The DNA is TGTGCCAGCAGCTCGCAACCGGCTAGCGGGAATGACGAGCAGTACTTC. This translates into CASSSQPASGNDEQYF.